Listed here are 28 T cell receptor beta chains from one sample, sequenced in a study of OX40 agonist ivuxolimab in advanced cancers. TCRdb's table, derived via immunoSEQ multiplex PCR, lists solely in-frame clones and lacks some. The sample has 90,000 to 100,000 clones, roughly 90% seen once; the top ten hold around 0.15%. Material: CD4+ or CD8+ T cells sorted from blood, obtained in a trial of the OX40 agonist ivuxolimab. The origin of the receptors is an adult with an advanced solid tumor such as melanoma, head and neck, liver or kidney cancer.

This chain links TRBV27 with TRBJ2-2, with D perhaps TRBD1 (6 bases). The CDR3 consists of 11 residues. Germline assignment: CDR1 MNHEY and CDR2 SMNVEV (reference sequence). The ends were cut back, 11 bases at V and 10 bases at J, with 14 bases in the middle. CDR3 protein: CAGQKGEELFF. DNA of the CDR3: TGTGCCGGCCAAAAGGGGGAGGAGCTGTTTTTT.

The chain is built from TRBV30 and TRBJ2-2; the match to TRBD1 covers 8 bases. This CDR3 has 12 amino acids. Germline V gene data show CDR1 as GTSNPN and CDR2 as SVGIG (reference sequence). J lost 4 bases, V lost 7 bases, and 2 bases had no gene match. The CDR3 spells CAFTGGTGELFF. CDR3 nucleotide sequence: TGTGCCTTCACAGGGGGCACCGGGGAGCTGTTTTTT.

The chain has TRBV28 and TRBJ1-5; 7 nucleotides line up with TRBD1. Germline-derived CDR1 and CDR2 are MDHEN and SYDVKM. The ends lost 6 bases at V and 6 bases at J; junction bases unmatched: 14. This CDR3 spans 16 amino acids. For the CDR3, the DNA is TGTGCCAGCAGCCCCCCCCTCACAGGGGCCCGTCAGCCCCAGCATTTT. Protein: CASSPPLTGARQPQHF.

This sequence joins TRBV11-2 and TRBJ1-5; D is undetermined. With 4 bases removed from V and 0 bases from J, the gap between germline ends came to 10 bases. CDR1 SGHAT and CDR2 FQNNGV come from the germline V gene. The CDR3 length is 15 residues. The CDR3, as DNA: TGTGCCAGCAGCTCAACTCGCTATAGCAATCAGCCCCAGCATTTT. It specifies CASSSTRYSNQPQHF. Based on the CDR3 plus reference TRBV11-2 and TRBJ1-5, the full variable domain is EAGVAQSPRYKIIEKRQSVAFWCNPISGHATLYWYQQILGQGPKLLIQFQNNGVVDDSQLPKDRFSAERLKGVDSTLKIQPAKLEDSAVYLCASSSTRYSNQPQHFGDGTRLSIL.

V gene TRBV6-1 combines with J gene TRBJ2-7; D not resolved. Germline V lookup: CDR1 MNHNS, CDR2 SASEGT. V lost 5 bases to trimming and J lost 5 bases, with 7 bases between them. This CDR3 comprises 11 residues. CDR3 bases: TGTGCCAGCAGTAGTCTTGACGAGCAGTACTTC. It specifies CASSSLDEQYF.

The genes are TRBV7-3 and TRBJ2-1; TRBD2 matches at 12 bases. The length of the CDR3 is 16 residues. V lost 4 bases to trimming and J lost 7 bases; unmatched junction nucleotides: 8. Germline CDR1 SGHTA, CDR2 FQGTGA. The CDR3 region is CASSSIASGGVNEQFF. DNA of the CDR3: TGTGCCAGCAGCTCGATAGCTAGCGGGGGGGTGAATGAGCAGTTCTTC.

The chain links TRBV19 to TRBJ2-1; D gene ambiguous. Deletions cut 5 bases from V and 9 bases from J, with 14 bases between. The CDR3 consists of 13 residues. CDR1 and CDR2 (germline): LNHDA, SQIVND (reference sequence). The DNA of the CDR3 is TGTGCCAGTAGTCCTTCTTATTTGGGTGAGCAGTTCTTC. Protein sequence: CASSPSYLGEQFF. Complete variable domain (other parts from reference TRBV19 and TRBJ2-1): DGGITQSPKYLFRKEGQNVTLSCEQNLNHDAMYWYRQDPGQGLRLIYYSQIVNDFQKGDIAEGYSVSREKKESFPLTVTSAQKNPTAFYLCASSPSYLGEQFFGPGTRLTVL.

The chain is built from TRBV19 and TRBJ2-3; D is unresolved. Trimming removed 6 bases at V and 4 bases at J, with 8 bases between. CDR3 length equals 12 residues. Per germline, CDR1 LNHDA and CDR2 SQIVND (reference sequence). Here the CDR3 reads CASRTGADTQYF. CDR3 sequence (DNA): TGTGCCAGTAGGACCGGTGCAGATACGCAGTATTTT.

The chain uses TRBV5-1 and TRBJ2-7; the match to TRBD1 covers 8 bases. Trimming removed 1 base from V and 4 bases from J; junction bases left unmatched: 4. In germline, CDR1 is SGHRS, CDR2 YFSETQ. The CDR3 spans 14 residues. CDR3 residues: CASSLNRGRYEQYF. The CDR3 bases are TGCGCCAGCAGCTTGAACAGGGGGAGATACGAGCAGTACTTC.

This clone was recorded once. V is TRBV4-1 and J is TRBJ2-7; possible D gene TRBD1, 6 bases. Trimming cost V 1 base and J 3 bases, with 13 bases left between them. Germline V lookup: CDR1 MGHRA, CDR2 YSYEKL. The CDR3 is 15 residues long. The CDR3 DNA sequence: TGCGCCAGCAGCCAAGTAGGCAGGGGAGTCTACGAGCAGTACTTC. Translated, it gives CASSQVGRGVYEQYF.

The CDR3 bases are TGTGCCAGCAAACCTCAGGGATTCAACACTGAAGCTTTCTTT. Its translation: CASKPQGFNTEAFF. This chain links TRBV25-1 with TRBJ1-1; TRBD1 might be the D (5 bases). Per germline, CDR1 MGHDK and CDR2 SYGVNS. V was shortened by 7 bases and J by 2 bases, with 14 bases between the two germline ends. This CDR3 is built from 14 residues.

As for this clone: Relative to the germline gene, one junction end is altered; a read error may explain this. The chain employs TRBV5-4 and TRBJ1-2; 8 bases match TRBD1. Germline CDR1 and CDR2: SGHNT and YYREEE (reference sequence). This CDR3 contains 15 residues. CDR3 in DNA: TGTGCCAGCAGCTCAGATACACGGACAGGGTTTACTACTGGCTTC. Its translation is CASSSDTRTGFTTGF.

This chain joins TRBV19 and TRBJ1-2; TRBD1 matches at 7 bases. The germline V gene encodes CDR1 LNHDA and CDR2 SQIVND (reference sequence). This CDR3 region has 14 residues. The J segment lost 1 base and the V segment lost 3 bases, leaving 2 bases of the junction unmatched. The CDR3 DNA reads TGTGCCAGTAGTATGGGACAGTTTAACTATGGCTACACCTTC. It yields the protein CASSMGQFNYGYTF.

This chain uses TRBV19 with TRBJ2-2; no reliable D call. There are 15 residues in the CDR3. V was clipped by 5 bases and J by 1 base, with 11 bases between them. Germline V lookup: CDR1 LNHDA, CDR2 SQIVND (reference sequence). CDR3 in DNA: TGTGCCAGTAGTCCGCGGAGTGGGAACACCGGGGAGCTGTTTTTT. Amino acid sequence: CASSPRSGNTGELFF.

The chain employs TRBV6-5 and TRBJ1-5, with D unresolved. The CDR3 is 12 amino acids. V was trimmed by 4 bases and J by 7 bases, leaving 8 bases between them. Germline CDR1 and CDR2: MNHEY and SVGAGI. CDR3 DNA sequence: TGTGCCAGCAGTTCGATATTCCAGCCCCAGCATTTT. Translated: CASSSIFQPQHF.

This chain uses TRBV6-5 with TRBJ1-2; 9 positions agree with TRBD1. V dropped 6 bases and J dropped 7; count of bases not matched to a gene: 6. The CDR3 runs to 13 residues. Germline V gives CDR1 MNHEY, CDR2 SVGAGI. CDR3 sequence: CASRRGQGSGYTF. CDR3 sequence (DNA): TGTGCCAGCAGAAGGGGACAGGGCTCTGGCTACACCTTC.

This clone was observed once. This chain uses TRBV10-2 with TRBJ1-5; no clear D. Trimming stripped 2 bases from V and 2 bases from J, with 4 bases between. In germline, CDR1 is WSHSY, CDR2 SAAADI. This CDR3 is built from 13 residues. The CDR3 sequence is CASSESRNQPQHF. Written as DNA, the CDR3 is TGCGCCAGCAGTGAGAGTCGCAATCAGCCCCAGCATTTT.

V usage is TRBV6-4 and J usage is TRBJ2-1; possible D gene TRBD2, 5 bases. CDR1 is MRHNA, CDR2 SNTAGT, per germline. Trimming took 4 bases from V and 6 from J, leaving 13 bases between them. The CDR3 runs to 14 residues. The chain's CDR3 is CASSATTTSNEQFF. For the CDR3, the DNA is TGTGCCAGCAGTGCCACTACTACTAGCAATGAGCAGTTCTTC.

CDR3 residues: CASSLAGLNRGNTIYF. The CDR3 nucleotides read TGCGCCAGCAGCTTGGCAGGGTTGAATCGAGGAAACACCATATATTTT. The J gene is TRBJ1-3, the V gene TRBV5-1; possible D gene TRBD1, 5 bases. The germline gives CDR1 SGHRS, CDR2 YFSETQ. Trimming left V 0 bases short and J 4 bases short, with 14 bases between. The CDR3 is made up of 16 amino acids. The complete variable domain, with remaining parts taken from reference TRBV5-1 and TRBJ1-3, reads KAGVTQTPRYLIKTRGQQVTLSCSPISGHRSVSWYQQTPGQGLQFLFEYFSETQRNKGNFPGRFSGRQFSNSRSEMNVSTLELGDSALYLCASSLAGLNRGNTIYFGEGSWLTVV.

Of note for this clone: One junction end disagrees with the germline gene, perhaps due to a read error. The J gene is TRBJ1-5, the V gene TRBV2; 9 bases fit TRBD1. Germline-derived CDR1 and CDR2 are SNHLY and FYNNEI. CDR3 length: 14 amino acids. CDR3: CASSEGQGTQPQHF. The CDR3 region has the DNA TGTGCCAGCAGCGAAGGACAGGGGACTCAGCCCCAGCATTTT. Full variable domain (missing parts from reference TRBV2 and TRBJ1-5): EPEVTQTPSHQVTQMGQEVILRCVPISNHLYFYWYRQILGQKVEFLVSFYNNEISEKSEIFDDQFSVERPDGSNFTLKIRSTKLEDSAMYFCASSEGQGTQPQHFGDGTRLSIL.

The V call is TRBV2, the J call TRBJ1-2; weak D call: TRBD1 (5 bases). The CDR3 totals 12 residues. The germline CDR1 and CDR2 sequences are SNHLY and FYNNEI. Trimming cost V 7 bases and J 10 bases, with 16 bases left between them. The CDR3 sequence is CASTEEGFVYTF. The CDR3 DNA is TGTGCCAGCACCGAGGAGGGGTTTGTCTACACCTTC.

The chain recombines TRBV10-3 with TRBJ2-7; D perhaps matches TRBD2 (6 bases). V lost 0 bases and J lost 3, with 6 bases in between. The CDR3 contains 13 residues. Germline V CDR1 and CDR2: ENHRY, SYGVKD. This CDR3 reads CAISESGGYEQYF. CDR3 bases: TGTGCCATCAGTGAGTCGGGGGGCTACGAGCAGTACTTC.

The CDR3 reads CASSLRPPGQFNQPQHF. CDR3 nucleotide sequence: TGTGCCAGCAGTTTACGTCCCCCGGGACAGTTCAATCAGCCCCAGCATTTT. This chain uses TRBV27 with TRBJ1-5, with TRBD1 matching over 7 bases. J lost 3 bases, V lost 2 bases, and 10 bases had no gene match. Germline CDR1 MNHEY, CDR2 SMNVEV (reference sequence). The CDR3 consists of 17 residues.

This chain uses TRBV5-1 with TRBJ1-4, with D possibly being TRBD1 (5 bases). The V and J ends lost 0 bases and 4 bases respectively, with 16 bases between them. Germline V gene data show CDR1 as SGHRS and CDR2 as YFSETQ. The CDR3 has 17 amino acids. The CDR3 bases are TGCGCCAGCAGCTTGGCCGGCCCCGGGGCTCTTAATGAAAAACTGTTTTTT. As protein: CASSLAGPGALNEKLFF. The full variable domain, in which reference TRBV5-1 and TRBJ1-4 provide the parts outside the CDR3, is KAGVTQTPRYLIKTRGQQVTLSCSPISGHRSVSWYQQTPGQGLQFLFEYFSETQRNKGNFPGRFSGRQFSNSRSEMNVSTLELGDSALYLCASSLAGPGALNEKLFFGSGTQLSVL.

The chain is built from TRBV10-3 and TRBJ2-7; D could derive from TRBD1 or TRBD2 (5 bases each). Germline assignment: CDR1 ENHRY and CDR2 SYGVKD. The V and J ends lost 10 bases and 4 bases respectively, with 11 bases between them. The CDR3 length is 11 residues. The CDR3 DNA reads as TGTGCCACCCGCAGGGAGTACGAGCAGTACTTC. It yields the protein CATRREYEQYF.

This chain joins TRBV6-1 and TRBJ2-7, with D possibly matching TRBD1 (6 bases). The CDR3 has 14 amino acids. The V and J ends lost 8 bases and 3 bases respectively, with 17 bases between them. Germline CDR1 reads MNHNS; CDR2 reads SASEGT. CDR3 in amino acids: CASRVDRFIYEQYF. The CDR3 DNA reads TGTGCCAGCCGAGTCGACAGGTTTATCTACGAGCAGTACTTC.

The V gene is TRBV6-1, the J gene TRBJ1-1; 8 bases align to TRBD1. CDR1 MNHNS and CDR2 SASEGT come from the germline V gene. The CDR3 is made up of 13 amino acids. Losses at the gene ends were 6 bases for V and 4 bases for J; bases not matched to a gene: 4. The CDR3 coding sequence is TGTGCCAGCAGACCCACAGGGGGCACTGAAGCTTTCTTT. Its protein product is CASRPTGGTEAFF.

The CDR3 DNA is TGTGCCAGTAGTACCTCCACCGGAAACACCATATATTTT. Protein: CASSTSTGNTIYF. The rearrangement links TRBV19 to TRBJ1-3, with D unresolved. The length of the CDR3 is 13 residues. The germline V gene encodes CDR1 LNHDA and CDR2 SQIVND (reference sequence). V lost 4 bases to trimming and J lost 4 bases, with 8 bases between them. The full variable domain, its missing parts supplied by reference TRBV19 and TRBJ1-3, is DGGITQSPKYLFRKEGQNVTLSCEQNLNHDAMYWYRQDPGQGLRLIYYSQIVNDFQKGDIAEGYSVSREKKESFPLTVTSAQKNPTAFYLCASSTSTGNTIYFGEGSWLTVV.